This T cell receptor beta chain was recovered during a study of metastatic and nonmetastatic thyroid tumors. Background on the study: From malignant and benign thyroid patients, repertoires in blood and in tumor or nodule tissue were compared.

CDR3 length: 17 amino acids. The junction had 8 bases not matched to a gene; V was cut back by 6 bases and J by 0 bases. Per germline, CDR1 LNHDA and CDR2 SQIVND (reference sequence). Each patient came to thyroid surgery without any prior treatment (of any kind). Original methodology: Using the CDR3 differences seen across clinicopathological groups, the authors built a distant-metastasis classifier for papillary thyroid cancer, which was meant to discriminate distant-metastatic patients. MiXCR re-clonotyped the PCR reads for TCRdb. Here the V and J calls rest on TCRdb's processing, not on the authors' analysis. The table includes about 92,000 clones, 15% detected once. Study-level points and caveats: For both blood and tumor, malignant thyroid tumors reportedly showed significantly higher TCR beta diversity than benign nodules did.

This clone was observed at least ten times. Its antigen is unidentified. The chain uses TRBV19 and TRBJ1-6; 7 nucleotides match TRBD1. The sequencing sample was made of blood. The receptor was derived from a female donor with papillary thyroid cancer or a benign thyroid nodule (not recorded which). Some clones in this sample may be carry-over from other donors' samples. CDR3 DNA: TGTGCCAGTAGCAGACAGGGTTTGGGCTCCTATAATTCACCCCTCCACTTT. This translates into CASSRQGLGSYNSPLHF. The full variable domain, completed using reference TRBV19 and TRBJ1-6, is DGGITQSPKYLFRKEGQNVTLSCEQNLNHDAMYWYRQDPGQGLRLIYYSQIVNDFQKGDIAEGYSVSREKKESFPLTVTSAQKNPTAFYLCASSRQGLGSYNSPLHFGNGTRLTVT.